Listed below are T cell receptor beta chains from one sample, sequenced in a study of T cells after yellow fever vaccination. A single record per CDR3 protein comes from TCRdb applying MiXCR to the 5' RACE reads. The sample yields about 230,000 distinct CDR3 sequences, more than 6.5% seen once. The specimen was CD4+ T cells sorted from PBMCs, collected on the day of the yellow fever booster vaccination. Every receptor here comes from a man in his thirties or forties who received the YFV17D yellow fever vaccine. Each CDR3 is given with its conserved first and last residue. The D gene is left open where the match is weak. A clone size is listed for some rows: how often the clone was seen (once, few, many), or a class if it is expanded.

V gene	D gene	J gene	clone size	CDR3 protein	CDR3 DNA
TRBV7-9	TRBD1	TRBJ2-5	few	CASSLDGTVKWETQYF	TGTGCCAGCAGCTTAGATGGGACAGTGAAATGGGAGACCCAGTACTTC
TRBV7-2	TRBD2	TRBJ2-1	NA	CASSYLAGGPVNEQFF	TGTGCCAGCAGCTATCTAGCGGGAGGGCCGGTCAATGAGCAGTTCTTC
TRBV5-1	NA	TRBJ1-1	few	CASARTPRTEAFF	TGCGCCAGCGCCCGTACCCCACGGACTGAAGCTTTCTTT
TRBV24-1	NA	TRBJ1-5	few	CATSARTVNQPQHF	TGTGCCACCAGTGCAAGGACAGTGAATCAGCCCCAGCATTTT
TRBV9	TRBD2	TRBJ2-1	many	CASSVSDGRLLYNEQFF	TGTGCCAGCAGCGTTAGTGACGGGAGGTTACTTTACAATGAGCAGTTCTTC
TRBV7-2	TRBD1	TRBJ2-5	many	CASSFRGPRETQYF	TGTGCCAGCAGCTTCAGGGGGCCTCGAGAGACCCAGTACTTC
TRBV4-2	TRBD2	TRBJ2-5	NA	CASSQSPAGGPGRETQYF	TGTGCCAGCAGCCAAAGCCCAGCGGGAGGGCCTGGTCGGGAGACCCAGTACTTC
TRBV2	TRBD2	TRBJ2-1	few	CASSREGLNNEQFF	TGTGCCAGCAGCAGGGAGGGGTTAAACAATGAGCAGTTCTTC
TRBV9	NA	TRBJ2-1	many	CASSVDSPSYNEQFF	TGTGCCAGCAGCGTTGACAGCCCGTCCTACAATGAGCAGTTCTTC
TRBV6-1	TRBD1	TRBJ1-1	many	CASRKQGYQTAEAFF	TGTGCCAGCAGAAAACAGGGGTACCAGACTGCTGAAGCTTTCTTT
TRBV5-1	TRBD1	TRBJ1-5	many	CASSFGQGNQPQHF	TGCGCCAGCAGCTTCGGACAGGGGAACCAGCCCCAGCATTTT
TRBV11-2	TRBD2	TRBJ2-3	many	CASSFGGSADTQYF	TGTGCCAGCAGCTTTGGCGGGAGTGCAGATACGCAGTATTTT
TRBV5-4	TRBD2	TRBJ2-1	NA	CASSLSSGRTGTGNEQFF	TGTGCCAGCAGCTTGAGTAGCGGGAGGACGGGTACTGGGAATGAGCAGTTCTTC
TRBV7-2	TRBD1	TRBJ2-3	few	CASSFRTGSLDTQYF	TGTGCCAGCAGCTTTCGGACAGGGTCGCTGGATACGCAGTATTTT
TRBV7-2	NA	TRBJ1-2	NA	CASSLRGGTNYGYTF	TGTGCCAGCAGCTTACGGGGGGGCACTAACTATGGCTACACCTTC
TRBV5-1	TRBD1	TRBJ2-1	many	CASSQGQGRGEQFF	TGCGCCAGCAGCCAAGGACAGGGTCGTGGTGAGCAGTTCTTC
TRBV5-1	NA	TRBJ2-5	many	CASSIGAQETQYF	TGCGCCAGCAGCATAGGGGCCCAAGAGACCCAGTACTTC
TRBV28	NA	TRBJ1-5	many	CASTGDGNQPQHF	TGTGCCAGCACCGGTGACGGCAATCAGCCCCAGCATTTT
TRBV21-1	NA	TRBJ2-7	NA	CARATRDTSGPYEQYF	TGTGCCAGGGCCACCAGGGATACTAGCGGGCCCTACGAGCAGTACTTC
TRBV5-4	NA	TRBJ2-7	few	CASSLEAGLWHEQYF	TGTGCCAGCAGCTTGGAGGCAGGGCTGTGGCACGAGCAGTACTTC
TRBV18	NA	TRBJ2-3	NA	CASSPQPGTLGTDTQYF	TGTGCCAGCTCACCGCAACCAGGAACCTTGGGTACAGATACGCAGTATTTT
TRBV19	TRBD2	TRBJ2-1	NA	CATAMGTSSYNEQFF	TGTGCCACCGCGATGGGGACTAGCTCCTACAATGAGCAGTTCTTC
TRBV7-2	NA	TRBJ2-5	many	CASSFVSRETQYF	TGTGCCAGCAGCTTTGTGAGTCGGGAGACCCAGTACTTC
TRBV5-1	NA	TRBJ2-4	NA	CASSLEQNIQYF	TGCGCCAGCAGCTTGGAACAAAACATTCAGTACTTC
TRBV20-1	TRBD2	TRBJ2-5	NA	CSAGLAGVLETQYF	TGCAGTGCTGGACTAGCGGGAGTACTAGAGACCCAGTACTTC
TRBV10-3	NA	TRBJ2-1	few	CAISVGGVSYNEQFF	TGTGCCATCAGTGTCGGCGGAGTCTCCTACAATGAGCAGTTCTTC
TRBV5-5	NA	TRBJ1-2	few	CASSLSGTGYTF	TGTGCCAGCAGCTTGTCGGGGACTGGCTACACCTTC